This T cell receptor (beta chain) was sequenced in a study of T-cell memory formation after mild COVID-19. The germline V and J ends were trimmed by 1 base and 9 bases, with 5 bases remaining between them. Germline loops: CDR1 SGHDT, CDR2 YYEEEE. The CDR3 spans 11 residues. TCRdb fed the 5' RACE reads into MiXCR, producing one record per CDR3 protein. The data contain about 130,000 distinct CDR3 sequences, roughly 15% of them singletons. This clonotype has more than one count but fewer than ten. The sequence was obtained from an adult woman who had mild COVID-19 (a few samples of this study predate the infection). Cell type and time point are not known. The specimen sequenced was PBMCs or a T cell subset sorted from them (not recorded which). The chain is built from TRBV5-6 and TRBJ2-1; no clear D gene. Written as DNA, the CDR3 is TGTGCCAGCAGCTTGATCCTTGAGCAGTTCTTC. Translated, it gives CASSLILEQFF.